The 10 T cell receptor beta chains reported below all come from one sample, sequenced in a study of T cells after yellow fever vaccination. In TCRdb, the 5' RACE reads were re-called with MiXCR into one record per CDR3 protein. The data show 500,000 to 650,000 distinct CDR3 sequences, roughly 17% seen once. The sequenced sample was PBMCs, obtained about 5 days after the first yellow fever vaccination. These TCRs come from a man between 18 and 29 years old who received the YFV17D yellow fever vaccine.

The chain combines TRBV2 with TRBJ1-1; tentatively, D is TRBD1 (5 bases). Germline CDR1 SNHLY, CDR2 FYNNEI. CDR3 length: 16 amino acids. Deletions cut 4 bases from V and 0 bases from J, with 15 bases between. This chain's CDR3 is CASSVGGATMNTEAFF. As DNA, the CDR3 is TGTGCCAGCAGTGTTGGAGGGGCCACCATGAACACTGAAGCTTTCTTT.

This clonotype came up a few times. This sequence joins TRBV20-1 and TRBJ1-1; no definite D call. The V end lost 8 bases, the J end lost 7 bases, and 17 bases lay between the germline ends. Germline loops: CDR1 DFQATT, CDR2 SNEGSKA (reference sequence). This CDR3 region has 12 residues. As DNA, the CDR3 is TGCAGTTCAGTCCGGGTTCGGGATGAAGCTTTCTTT. Protein product: CSSVRVRDEAFF.

This clonotype was counted a single time. The chain has TRBV19 and TRBJ2-7; D possibly corresponds to TRBD1 (5 bases). Trimming left V 1 base short and J 2 bases short, with 9 bases between. The CDR3 extends over 14 amino acids. Per germline, CDR1 LNHDA and CDR2 SQIVND (reference sequence). The CDR3 here is CASSIGWGPYEQYV. The DNA of the CDR3 is TGTGCCAGTAGTATAGGCTGGGGCCCCTACGAGCAGTACGTC.

This clonotype was detected only a few times. The V call is TRBV28, the J call TRBJ2-3; TRBD1 matches at 12 bases. Germline loops: CDR1 MDHEN, CDR2 SYDVKM. The trim removed 8 bases at V and 5 bases at J, leaving 5 bases unmatched. The CDR3 totals 14 residues. CDR3 in amino acids: CASGDRGQGDTQYF. The CDR3 bases are TGTGCCAGCGGGGACAGGGGGCAGGGAGATACGCAGTATTTT.

Points on this clonotype: A junction end diverges from the germline sequence, so it may reflect a read error. V is TRBV29-1 and J is TRBJ1-2; a weak D match, TRBD1 (6 bases). The CDR3 has 13 residues. Germline CDR1 and CDR2: SQVTM and ANQGSEA. The CDR3, as DNA: TGCAGCGTGGAAGGGGCAGGGGCCCGGGGCTACACCTTC. Translated, it gives CSVEGAGARGYTF.

Details on this clonotype: Germline is not matched at one junction end, which may reflect a read error. The CDR3 sequence: CASSLSGYTEDFF. CDR3 nucleotides: TGTGCCAGCAGTCTCAGTGGCTACACTGAAGATTTCTTT. The rearrangement joins TRBV27 to TRBJ1-1; D gene ambiguous. CDR1 MNHEY and CDR2 SMNVEV come from the germline V gene (reference sequence). The length of the CDR3 is 13 residues.

The table lists this clonotype with a few counts. The chain recombines TRBV11-2 with TRBJ1-3; 7 nucleotides line up with TRBD1. CDR3 length: 14 amino acids. V gave up 3 bases and J gave up 4 bases; unmatched junction bases: 3. CDR1 and CDR2 from the germline V gene are SGHAT and FQNNGV. The CDR3 coding sequence is TGTGCCAGCAGCTTGGGACAGCGAGGAAACACCATATATTTT. This encodes CASSLGQRGNTIYF.

This clonotype was observed a handful of times. The chain combines TRBV19 with TRBJ2-3, with 9 bases aligning to TRBD1. CDR3 size: 19 residues. Germline CDR1 reads LNHDA; CDR2 reads SQIVND (reference sequence). The V segment lost 2 bases and the J segment 0 bases; nucleotides outside the gene matches: 12. The CDR3 protein is CASSIPLGQGLGSTDTQYF. CDR3 nucleotides: TGTGCCAGTAGTATACCCCTGGGACAGGGATTGGGTAGCACAGATACGCAGTATTTT.

This clonotype was counted only a few times. This chain uses TRBV18 with TRBJ2-7; D unclear. Germline-derived CDR1 and CDR2 are KGHSH and LQKENI. CDR3 length equals 13 residues. Trimming cost V 1 base and J 4 bases, with 8 bases left between them. Here the CDR3 DNA reads TGTGCCAGCTCACCACTTCCAGCGTACGAGCAGTACTTC. Its translation is CASSPLPAYEQYF.

In regard to this clonotype: Without the conserved terminal phenylalanine or tryptophan, this CDR3 likely stems from a read error. The chain combines TRBV4-3 with TRBJ2-1; D ambiguous. In germline, CDR1 is LGHNA, CDR2 YSLEER. The CDR3 extends over 12 amino acids. V dropped 2 bases and J dropped 11 bases, with 10 bases sitting between them. The CDR3 region has the DNA TGCGCCAGCAGCCAATCGTGGACGAAGCAGTTCTCC. Translated, it gives CASSQSWTKQFS.